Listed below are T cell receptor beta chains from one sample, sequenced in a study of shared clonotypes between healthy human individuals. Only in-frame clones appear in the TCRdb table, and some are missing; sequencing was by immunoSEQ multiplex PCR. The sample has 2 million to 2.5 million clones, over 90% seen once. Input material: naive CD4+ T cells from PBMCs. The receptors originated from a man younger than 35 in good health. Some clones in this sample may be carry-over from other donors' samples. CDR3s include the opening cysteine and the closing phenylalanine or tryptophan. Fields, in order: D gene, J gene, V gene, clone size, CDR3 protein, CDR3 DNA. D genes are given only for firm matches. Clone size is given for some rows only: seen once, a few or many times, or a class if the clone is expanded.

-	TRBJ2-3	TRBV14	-	CASSQGRRDGTDTQYF	TGTGCCAGCAGCCAAGGCCGGCGGGACGGCACAGATACGCAGTATTTT
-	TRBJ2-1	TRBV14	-	CASSQGAYNEQFF	TGTGCCAGCAGCCAAGGGGCCTACAATGAGCAGTTCTTC
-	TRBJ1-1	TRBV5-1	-	CASRRGEGTEAFF	TGCGCCAGCAGGCGGGGTGAGGGCACTGAAGCTTTCTTT
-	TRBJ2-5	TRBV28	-	CASSSSGTGQETQYF	TGTGCCAGCAGTTCTTCCGGGACGGGGCAAGAGACCCAGTACTTC
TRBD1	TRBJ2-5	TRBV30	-	CASDRVDRETQYF	TGTGCCTCCGACAGGGTAGATAGGGAGACCCAGTACTTC
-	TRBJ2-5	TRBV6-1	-	CASIFGSAQETQYF	TGTGCCAGCATTTTCGGTAGCGCCCAAGAGACCCAGTACTTC
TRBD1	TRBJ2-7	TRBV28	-	CASSLGGQGTEQYF	TGTGCCAGCAGTTTGGGGGGACAGGGGACCGAGCAGTACTTC
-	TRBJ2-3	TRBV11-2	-	CASSWTPGDADTQYF	TGTGCCAGCAGCTGGACCCCCGGGGACGCAGATACGCAGTATTTT
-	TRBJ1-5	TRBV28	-	CASSHQPQHF	TGTGCCAGCAGTCATCAGCCCCAGCATTTT
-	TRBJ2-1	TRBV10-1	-	CASSDVGGRGNNEQFF	TGCGCCAGCAGTGATGTGGGGGGTAGGGGGAACAATGAGCAGTTCTTC
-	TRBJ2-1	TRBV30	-	CAWSQESQFF	TGTGCCTGGAGTCAGGAGTCTCAGTTCTTC
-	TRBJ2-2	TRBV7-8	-	CASSLRGRNTGELFF	TGTGCCAGCAGCCTACGGGGGCGAAACACCGGGGAGCTGTTTTTT
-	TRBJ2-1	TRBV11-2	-	CASSFFGAQSSYNEQFF	TGTGCCAGCAGCTTTTTTGGTGCCCAGAGCTCCTACAATGAGCAGTTCTTC
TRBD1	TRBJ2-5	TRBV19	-	CASSSAGGRWETQYF	TGTGCCAGTAGTTCCGCAGGGGGCAGGTGGGAGACCCAGTACTTC
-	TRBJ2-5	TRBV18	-	CASCTQGWETQYF	TGTGCCAGTTGCACACAGGGATGGGAGACCCAGTACTTC
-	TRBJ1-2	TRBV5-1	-	CASSTEAGAHYGYTF	TGCGCCAGCAGCACTGAGGCAGGGGCCCACTATGGCTACACCTTC
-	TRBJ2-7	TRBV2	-	CASKETGSYEQYF	TGTGCCAGCAAGGAGACAGGCTCCTACGAGCAGTACTTC
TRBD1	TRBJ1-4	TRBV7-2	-	CASSSRQGEGGKLFF	TGTGCCAGCAGCTCAAGACAGGGGGAGGGAGGAAAACTGTTTTTT
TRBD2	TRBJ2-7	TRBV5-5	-	CASSSYRRGSGADYEQYF	TGTGCCAGCAGCTCCTATCGTAGGGGTAGCGGGGCCGACTACGAGCAGTACTTC
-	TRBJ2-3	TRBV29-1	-	CSVVRQISTDTQYF	TGCAGCGTTGTACGCCAGATTAGCACAGATACGCAGTATTTT
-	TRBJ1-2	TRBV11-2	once	CASSHGAGGYTF	TGTGCCAGCAGCCATGGTGCGGGAGGCTACACCTTC
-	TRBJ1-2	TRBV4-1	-	CASSQVTANYGYTF	TGCGCCAGCAGCCAAGTAACGGCGAACTATGGCTACACCTTC
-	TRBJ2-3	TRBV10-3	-	CAISVGGMTDTQYF	TGTGCCATCAGTGTTGGCGGGATGACAGATACGCAGTATTTT
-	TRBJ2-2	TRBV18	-	CASSPPSQPSGELFF	TGTGCCAGCTCACCACCGTCACAGCCCTCCGGGGAGCTGTTTTTT
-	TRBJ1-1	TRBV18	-	CATSKGGSTEAFF	TGTGCCACCTCCAAGGGGGGTTCCACTGAAGCTTTCTTT
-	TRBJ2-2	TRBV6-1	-	CASSVYGENTGELFF	TGTGCCAGCAGTGTGTACGGTGAGAACACCGGGGAGCTGTTTTTT
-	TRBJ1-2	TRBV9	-	CASSVGGTANYGYTF	TGTGCCAGCAGCGTAGGAGGGACCGCGAACTATGGCTACACCTTC
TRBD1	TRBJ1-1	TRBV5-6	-	CASSRGTVEAFF	TGTGCCAGCAGCCGGGGGACAGTAGAAGCTTTCTTT
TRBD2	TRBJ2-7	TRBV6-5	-	CASSFKIGLAEQYF	TGTGCCAGCAGTTTCAAGATCGGACTAGCAGAGCAGTACTTC
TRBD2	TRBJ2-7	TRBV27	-	CASSLVGSGSRYEQYF	TGTGCCAGCAGTTTGGTTGGTAGCGGGAGTAGATACGAGCAGTACTTC
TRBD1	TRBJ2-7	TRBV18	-	CASSPPPGQGAREQYF	TGTGCCAGCTCACCACCCCCAGGACAGGGGGCGCGGGAGCAGTACTTC
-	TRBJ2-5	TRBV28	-	CASSGANQETQYF	TGTGCCAGCAGTGGGGCCAATCAAGAGACCCAGTACTTC
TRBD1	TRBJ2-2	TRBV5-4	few	CASSLQGVGTGELFF	TGTGCCAGCAGCCTACAGGGGGTTGGCACCGGGGAGCTGTTTTTT
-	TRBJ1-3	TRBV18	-	CASSPGGDGNTIYF	TGTGCCAGCTCACCAGGGGGCGATGGAAACACCATATATTTT
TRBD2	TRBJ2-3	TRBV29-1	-	CSVESSLAGGPPDTQYF	TGCAGCGTTGAATCGTCTCTAGCGGGAGGGCCGCCAGATACGCAGTATTTT
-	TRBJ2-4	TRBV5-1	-	CASSEPSIAKNIQYF	TGCGCCAGCAGCGAACCCAGTATAGCCAAAAACATTCAGTACTTC
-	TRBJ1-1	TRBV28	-	CASSLLGVLAVDTEAFF	TGTGCCAGCAGTTTATTAGGGGTTTTGGCTGTGGACACTGAAGCTTTCTTT
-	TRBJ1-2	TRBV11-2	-	CASSPDIGGGYTF	TGTGCCAGCAGCCCTGATATTGGGGGTGGCTACACCTTC